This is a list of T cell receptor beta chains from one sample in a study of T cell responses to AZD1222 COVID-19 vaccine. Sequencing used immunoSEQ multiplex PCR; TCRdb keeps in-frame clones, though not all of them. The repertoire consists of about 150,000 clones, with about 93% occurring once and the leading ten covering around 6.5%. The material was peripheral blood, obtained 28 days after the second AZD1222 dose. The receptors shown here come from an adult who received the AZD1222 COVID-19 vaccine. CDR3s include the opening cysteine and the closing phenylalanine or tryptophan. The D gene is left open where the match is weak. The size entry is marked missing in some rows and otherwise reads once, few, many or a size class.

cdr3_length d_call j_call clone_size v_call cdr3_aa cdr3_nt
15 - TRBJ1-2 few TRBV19 CASSEAGARNYGYTF TGTGCCAGTAGTGAGGCAGGGGCGCGGAACTATGGCTACACCTTC
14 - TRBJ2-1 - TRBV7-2 CASTYGPRNNEQFF TGTGCCAGCACCTACGGTCCCAGGAACAATGAGCAGTTCTTC
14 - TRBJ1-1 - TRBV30 CAWEGSGINTEAFF TGTGCCTGGGAGGGTTCAGGGATAAACACTGAAGCTTTCTTT
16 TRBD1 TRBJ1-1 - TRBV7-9 CASSQGQGWRNTEAFF TGTGCCAGCAGCCAAGGACAGGGGTGGCGTAACACTGAAGCTTTCTTT
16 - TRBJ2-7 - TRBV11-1 CASSTFSGERIYEQYF TGTGCCAGCAGCACCTTTTCGGGGGAAAGGATCTACGAGCAGTACTTC
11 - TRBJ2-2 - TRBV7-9 CASRGPGELFF TGTGCCAGCAGGGGGCCCGGGGAGCTGTTTTTT
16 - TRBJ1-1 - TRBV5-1 CASSLAQNSRNTEAFF TGCGCCAGCAGCTTGGCCCAGAACAGCCGAAACACTGAAGCTTTCTTT
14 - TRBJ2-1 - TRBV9 CASGPRGDYNEQFF TGTGCCAGCGGCCCGCGGGGAGACTACAATGAGCAGTTCTTC
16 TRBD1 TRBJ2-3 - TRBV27 CASSLGTGGVADTQYF TGTGCCAGCAGTTTAGGGACAGGGGGTGTTGCAGATACGCAGTATTTT
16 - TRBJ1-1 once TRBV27 CASSLYGRVGNTEAFF TGTGCCAGCAGTTTATACGGTAGGGTCGGGAACACTGAAGCTTTCTTT